This T cell receptor (beta chain) emerged from a study of Ad26.COV2.S vaccination and SARS-CoV-2 variants. Study-wide context: The study gave Ad26.COV2.S intramuscularly, once or twice 56 days apart.

Regarding the study as a whole: Vaccinees and placebo recipients showed similar non-spike TCR breadth. The analyses of TCR breadth and depth may have understated the size of total T cell responses. In vaccinated individuals, spike-specific CD8+ and CD4+ T cell responses reportedly displayed substantial breadth.

The CDR3 is made up of 15 amino acids. Trimming left V 7 bases short and J 1 base short, with 17 bases between. Germline assignment: CDR1 MNHEY and CDR2 SVGAGI. For this clone: As yet, its antigen is unknown.

Treatment indicated: roughly 18 received Ad26.COV2.S at low or high dose, single or two shots; a few received placebo; per-sample allocation not given. Sampling happened 63 days after the first vaccine or placebo injection. Clones were read by immunoSEQ multiplex PCR, and TCRdb kept only the in-frame ones, dropping some. The sample includes about 420,000 clones, roughly 90% of them seen just once. The sequences come from peripheral blood, collected in a trial of Ad26.COV2.S vaccine versus placebo. This TCR came from a person aged 18-65 years who received the Ad26.COV2.S COVID-19 vaccine or a placebo. The chain joins TRBV6-5 to TRBJ2-7; TRBD1 or TRBD2 may be the D gene (5 bases each). The CDR3 reads CASTPPGAESYEQYF. DNA of the CDR3: TGTGCCAGCACTCCCCCCGGGGCAGAATCCTACGAGCAGTACTTC.